These 4 T cell receptor beta chains were sequenced from one sample in a study of CD8+ T cells in alopecia areata. Extracted from the samples, RNA was reverse transcribed into cDNA to serve as the sequencing template. Only in-frame clones appear in the TCRdb table, and some are missing; sequencing was by immunoSEQ multiplex PCR. The sample lists 130,000 to 150,000 clones; 62% were seen once. The material sequenced was CD8+ T cells sorted from blood. The receptors derive from a human donor in good health.

J is TRBJ2-1 and V is TRBV19; TRBD1 might be the D (5 bases). Germline V gene lookup returns CDR1 LNHDA and CDR2 SQIVND (reference sequence). V lost 5 bases to trimming and J lost 4 bases, with 18 bases between them. This CDR3 has 16 amino acids. CDR3 coding DNA: TGTGCCAGTAGTTTGGGAAGGGGTTGGGATTACAATGAGCAGTTCTTC. Encoded protein: CASSLGRGWDYNEQFF.

This clone is medium-sized by share. The V gene is TRBV6-5, the J gene TRBJ2-7; D call uncertain. V gave up 0 bases and J gave up 5 bases, with 11 bases separating them. Germline CDR1 is MNHEY and CDR2 is SVGAGI. The CDR3 has 14 amino acids. The CDR3 loop is CASSYSGPPHEQYF. In DNA, the CDR3 is TGTGCCAGCAGTTACTCCGGGCCCCCCCACGAGCAGTACTTC.

The chain uses TRBV27 and TRBJ2-1; 9 bases fit TRBD1. CDR3 size: 15 residues. With 5 bases clipped from V and 4 bases from J, the junction kept 6 bases outside the gene matches. Germline CDR1 is MNHEY and CDR2 is SMNVEV (reference sequence). CDR3 amino acids: CASSPRTGAYNEQFF. CDR3 coding DNA: TGTGCCAGCAGTCCTCGGACAGGGGCTTACAATGAGCAGTTCTTC.

The chain is built from TRBV6-6 and TRBJ2-7; D not certain. This CDR3 spans 13 amino acids. V was clipped by 6 bases and J by 4 bases, with 13 bases between them. CDR1 and CDR2 from the germline V gene are MNHNY and SVGAGI (reference sequence). CDR3 region: CASSPQAGYEQYF. CDR3 nucleotide sequence: TGTGCCAGCAGCCCCCAGGCTGGGTACGAGCAGTACTTC.